These 8 T cell receptor beta chains were all obtained from the same sample, sequenced in a study of STAT5B mutations in CD4+ large granular lymphocyte leukemia. Data came from immunoSEQ multiplex PCR; TCRdb stores just in-frame clones and leaves some out. The repertoire includes about 32,000 clones, 70% to 80% of them detected once, and over 0.4% sits in the top ten. Material: CD4+ T cells from blood buffy coats. Receptors originate from a human donor in good health.

The rearrangement links TRBV7-2 to TRBJ2-7; the D gene is possibly TRBD1 (6 bases). The CDR3 totals 15 residues. Between the trimmed V and J ends, which lost 5 bases and 4 bases, there was a span of 18 bases. Germline lookup yields CDR1 SGHTA and CDR2 FQGNSA. The DNA of the CDR3 is TGTGCCAGCAGCGCCAGGGGCCCCCCCCTTTACGAGCAGTACTTC. Translating it yields CASSARGPPLYEQYF.

J is TRBJ1-1 and V is TRBV27, with D perhaps matching TRBD1 (5 bases). Trimming took 4 bases from V and 8 from J, leaving 20 bases between them. CDR1 is MNHEY, CDR2 SMNVEV, per germline (reference sequence). This CDR3 has 15 residues. The CDR3 sequence is CASSSALQAGKEAFF. DNA for the CDR3: TGTGCCAGCAGTTCAGCTCTACAGGCTGGGAAAGAAGCTTTCTTT.

The CDR3 region is CASAYYTVSTDTQYF. CDR3 coding DNA: TGTGCCAGCGCATACTACACGGTTAGCACAGATACGCAGTATTTT. J is TRBJ2-3 and V is TRBV6-1, with D unclear. Germline V gives CDR1 MNHNS, CDR2 SASEGT. V was trimmed by 8 bases and J by 0 bases, leaving 15 bases between them. The CDR3 covers 15 residues.

This sequence joins TRBV30 and TRBJ2-7; the match to TRBD1 covers 7 bases. V was pared by 1 base and J by 4 bases, with 1 base of the junction left unmatched. This CDR3 is 12 amino acids long. Germline lookup yields CDR1 GTSNPN and CDR2 SVGIG (reference sequence). In DNA form, the CDR3 reads TGTGCCTGGAGTGCGGGACAGTACGAGCAGTACTTC. It specifies CAWSAGQYEQYF.

V is TRBV29-1 and J is TRBJ2-5; D is ambiguous. The J call may be wrong; the DNA end is better matched by TRBJ2-7. The CDR3 is made up of 13 amino acids. In germline, CDR1 is SQVTM, CDR2 ANQGSEA. The DNA for the CDR3 is TGCAGCGTTAGAGGCGGCGACTCCTACGAGCAGTACTTC. It is translated as CSVRGGDSYEQYF.

The rearrangement joins TRBV11-3 to TRBJ1-6; D not certain. The CDR3 extends over 13 amino acids. The V gene's germline CDR1 is SGHNT and CDR2 YENEEA. V lost 0 bases to trimming and J lost 8 bases, with 5 bases between them. Here the CDR3 reads CASSLDVDSPLHF. CDR3 sequence (DNA): TGTGCCAGCAGCTTAGACGTGGATTCACCCCTCCACTTT.

The chain links TRBV14 to TRBJ1-1; D is undetermined. Trimming took off 1 base at V and 5 bases at J, with 8 bases between the two ends. Germline loops: CDR1 SGHDN, CDR2 FVKESK. This CDR3 comprises 13 residues. CDR3 in amino acids: CASSQVSPTEAFF. CDR3 in DNA: TGTGCCAGCAGCCAAGTGAGTCCAACTGAAGCTTTCTTT. The variable domain in full, with the rest retrieved from reference TRBV14 and TRBJ1-1, is EAGVTQFPSHSVIEKGQTVTLRCDPISGHDNLYWYRRVMGKEIKFLLHFVKESKQDESGMPNNRFLAERTGGTYSTLKVQPAELEDSGVYFCASSQVSPTEAFFGQGTRLTVV.

This rearrangement joins TRBV7-2 to TRBJ1-4; D unclear. The CDR3 covers 12 residues. The germline V and J ends were trimmed by 5 bases and 7 bases, with 8 bases remaining between them. The V gene's germline CDR1 is SGHTA and CDR2 FQGNSA. CDR3 sequence: CASSPRGEKLFF. In DNA form, the CDR3 reads TGTGCCAGCAGCCCCCGGGGTGAAAAACTGTTTTTT.